The 9 T cell receptor beta chains below were found in one sample sequenced in a study of beta chain features in type 1 diabetes (dated by TCRdb to 2017 to 2018). Receptors were amplified or captured by the immunoSEQ multiplex PCR assay. The High Capacity cDNA Reverse Transcription Kit was used to reverse transcribe all of the isolated RNA, meaning that expressed TCRB transcripts were what got sequenced. Held by TCRdb, this immuneACCESS table contains in-frame sequences only and omits some clones. Under half of the omission traces to an unresolved V gene where checked; the cause of the rest is unknown. The sample includes 38,000 or so clones, with 64% observed a single time. Approximately 2% of the sample is in the top ten clones. The source material was Tregs from blood. The sample's cell subset or site label is to be understood as: regulatory CD4+ T cells. These receptors originate from a woman aged 25-40 years in good health.

This clone has only a few counts. Other DNA sequences from this sample encode an identical CDR3 as well. The chain is built from TRBV7-2 and TRBJ2-1; TRBD2 matches 10 bases. Germline V gene lookup returns CDR1 SGHTA and CDR2 FQGNSA. The CDR3 loop spans 15 amino acids. Unmatched junction bases numbered 2, after V lost 2 bases and J lost 4 bases. The CDR3 DNA reads TGTGCCAGCAGCTTATCTAGCGGGAGTTACAATGAGCAGTTCTTC. This translates into CASSLSSGSYNEQFF.

This clone was detected only once. J is TRBJ2-2 and V is TRBV6-6; D perhaps matches TRBD2 (7 bases). CDR3 length: 14 residues. Germline V gene lookup returns CDR1 MNHNY and CDR2 SVGAGI (reference sequence). CDR3 protein: CAGAGGPNTGELFF. The CDR3 nucleotides are TGTGCTGGGGCCGGGGGGCCGAACACCGGGGAGCTGTTTTTT.

This rearrangement joins TRBV11-2 to TRBJ2-7; 9 bases line up with TRBD2. After removal of 0 bases from V and 6 bases from J, the junction contained 6 bases not matched to a gene. The CDR3 has 15 residues. CDR1 is SGHAT, CDR2 FQNNGV, per germline. CDR3 bases: TGTGCCAGCAGCTTAGATCCACTAGCGGGTGCCGAGCAGTACTTC. Its protein is CASSLDPLAGAEQYF. The whole variable domain, remainder taken from reference TRBV11-2 and TRBJ2-7, is EAGVAQSPRYKIIEKRQSVAFWCNPISGHATLYWYQQILGQGPKLLIQFQNNGVVDDSQLPKDRFSAERLKGVDSTLKIQPAKLEDSAVYLCASSLDPLAGAEQYFGPGTRLTVT.

The V call is TRBV9, the J call TRBJ2-1, with D possibly being TRBD1 (5 bases). V was shortened by 4 bases and J by 7 bases, with 15 bases between the two germline ends. The germline V gene has CDR1 SGDLS and CDR2 YYNGEE. The CDR3 runs 14 residues. CDR3 nucleotides: TGTGCCAGCAGCACCCGATCGACAGATAATGAGCAGTTCTTC. This codes for CASSTRSTDNEQFF.

This sequence joins TRBV27 and TRBJ1-1; TRBD1 matches 10 bases. With V trimmed by 5 bases and J by 0 bases, 6 bases remained unmatched. There are 16 residues in the CDR3. Germline CDR1 and CDR2: MNHEY and SMNVEV (reference sequence). As DNA, the CDR3 is TGTGCCAGCAGTCGGGGACAGGGGATGGTGAACACTGAAGCTTTCTTT. Protein product: CASSRGQGMVNTEAFF.

The chain links TRBV5-5 to TRBJ2-3; 9 nucleotides agree with TRBD2. CDR3 length: 16 residues. After removal of 4 bases from V and 5 bases from J, the junction contained 11 bases not matched to a gene. The germline V gene encodes CDR1 SGHKS and CDR2 YYEKEE (reference sequence). This chain's CDR3 is CASSPRLAGGGDTQYF. The CDR3 bases are TGTGCCAGCAGCCCCCGCCTTGCGGGAGGGGGAGATACGCAGTATTTT.

This clone was observed a handful of times. The chain recombines TRBV25-1 with TRBJ2-4; D perhaps matches TRBD1 (5 bases). The CDR3 covers 14 residues. Germline V lookup: CDR1 MGHDK, CDR2 SYGVNS. Trimming removed 1 base from V and 1 base from J, with 5 bases in between. CDR3: CASSESGAKNIQYF. The CDR3 coding sequence is TGTGCCAGCAGTGAATCAGGGGCCAAAAACATTCAGTACTTC. Full variable domain (missing parts from reference TRBV25-1 and TRBJ2-4): EADIYQTPRYLVIGTGKKITLECSQTMGHDKMYWYQQDPGMELHLIHYSYGVNSTEKGDLSSESTVSRIRTEHFPLTLESARPSHTSQYLCASSESGAKNIQYFGAGTRLSVL.

This chain links TRBV27 with TRBJ2-1, with 8 positions matching TRBD1. Trimming cost V 8 bases and J 8 bases; bases outside gene matches: 17. The CDR3 spans 16 residues. Germline V lookup: CDR1 MNHEY, CDR2 SMNVEV (reference sequence). CDR3 sequence (DNA): TGTGCCAGCCTCCCTCTCGGACAGGGAGAATACGATGAGCAGTTCTTC. Amino acids: CASLPLGQGEYDEQFF.

The V gene is TRBV28, the J gene TRBJ1-2, with D possibly matching TRBD1 (6 bases). The germline V and J ends were trimmed by 3 bases and 4 bases, with 9 bases remaining between them. CDR1 is MDHEN and CDR2 is SYDVKM in the germline V gene. The CDR3 is 13 amino acids. The CDR3 here is CASSFVGGYGYTF. DNA of the CDR3: TGTGCCAGCAGTTTCGTAGGGGGCTATGGCTACACCTTC.